The clone carrying this TCR beta chain was found many times. Antigen: not known. This CDR3 has 14 residues. Trimming left V 0 bases short and J 7 bases short, with 13 bases between. Per germline, CDR1 LNHNV and CDR2 YYDKDF (reference sequence). This sample stems from a study of T cells in Graves' hyperthyroidism and ophthalmopathy. Study as a whole: At initial diagnosis, before any treatment had begun, peripheral blood was obtained. The study, taken as a whole, reports: The model's output predicted ophthalmopathy at a median of roughly 6.9 months prior to onset.

The CDR3 regions of TCR beta were amplified from RNA transcripts. HTBI primers were the set used in a first-round RT-PCR of the TCR CDR3. TCRdb re-called the multiplex PCR reads with MiXCR, one entry per CDR3 protein. The table lists about 480,000 distinct CDR3 sequences, roughly a quarter of them singletons. The V call is TRBV15, the J call TRBJ2-7; a possible D gene is TRBD1 (6 bases). The sequencing input was blood. This sequence was found in a woman aged 30 to 39 with Graves' ophthalmopathy. The DNA for the CDR3 is TGTGCCACCAGCAGAGACGCAGGGGTTCGAGAGCAGTACTTC. Protein: CATSRDAGVREQYF.